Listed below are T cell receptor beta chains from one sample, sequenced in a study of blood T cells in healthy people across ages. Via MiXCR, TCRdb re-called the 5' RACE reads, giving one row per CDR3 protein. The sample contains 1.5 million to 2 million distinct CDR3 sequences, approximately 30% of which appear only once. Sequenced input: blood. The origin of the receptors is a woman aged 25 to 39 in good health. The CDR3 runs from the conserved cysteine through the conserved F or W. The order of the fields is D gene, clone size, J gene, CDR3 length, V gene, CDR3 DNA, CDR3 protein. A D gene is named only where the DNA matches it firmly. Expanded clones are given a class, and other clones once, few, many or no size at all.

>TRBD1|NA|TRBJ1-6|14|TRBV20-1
TGCAGTGCTTGGGACAGGGGTAGGCGGTCACCCCTCCACTTT
CSAWDRGRRSPLHF
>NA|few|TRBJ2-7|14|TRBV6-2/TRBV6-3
TGTGCCAGCAGCCCCACAAGGTCCGCCTACGAGCAGTACTTC
CASSPTRSAYEQYF
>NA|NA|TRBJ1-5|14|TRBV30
TGTGCCTGGAGTGTTGGCGTCAGCAATCAGCCCCAGCATTTT
CAWSVGVSNQPQHF
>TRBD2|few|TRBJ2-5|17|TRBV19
TGTGCCAGTAGTATGGGCGGGGGGCCCATCTTACAAGAGACCCAGTACTTC
CASSMGGGPILQETQYF
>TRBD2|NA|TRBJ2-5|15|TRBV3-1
TGTGTCAGCAGCCCCCCAGCGGGGGGCCGGGAGACCCAGTACTTC
CVSSPPAGGRETQYF
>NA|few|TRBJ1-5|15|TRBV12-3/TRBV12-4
TGTGCCAGCAGTCCGGGGAGCTATAGCAATCAGCCCCAGCATTTT
CASSPGSYSNQPQHF
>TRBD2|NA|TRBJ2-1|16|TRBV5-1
TGCGCCACCCGCCCGACTAGCGGGGGACCCTACAATGAGCAGTTCTTC
CATRPTSGGPYNEQFF
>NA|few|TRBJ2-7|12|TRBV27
TGTGCCAGCAGTTCCCTCGGGCTAAAGCAGTACTTC
CASSSLGLKQYF
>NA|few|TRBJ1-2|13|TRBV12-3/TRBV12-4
TGTGCCACCCCCGGTCCAAACCCCTATGGCTACACCTTC
CATPGPNPYGYTF
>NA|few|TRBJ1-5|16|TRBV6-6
TGTGCCAGCAGTTCTGTCCGGGCAGGGAGTGGTCAGCCCCAGCATTTT
CASSSVRAGSGQPQHF
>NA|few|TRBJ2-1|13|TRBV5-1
TGCGCCAGCAGCTTCTGGTCGGTCAATGAGCAGTTCTTC
CASSFWSVNEQFF
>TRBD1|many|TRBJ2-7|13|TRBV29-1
TGCAGCGCCGGGACAGGGAAATCCTACGAGCAGTACTTC
CSAGTGKSYEQYF
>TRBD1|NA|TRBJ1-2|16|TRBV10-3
TGTGCCATCAGTGCTAGTCTGTCGGGGACAGGGAGCGGCTACACCTTC
CAISASLSGTGSGYTF
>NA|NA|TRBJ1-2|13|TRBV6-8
TGTGCCAGCAGTTCCCAGGGGCCCTATGGCCACACCTTC
CASSSQGPYGHTF
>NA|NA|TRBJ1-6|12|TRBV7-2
TGTGCCAGCTCAGGGGTCAATTCACCCCTCCACTTT
CASSGVNSPLHF
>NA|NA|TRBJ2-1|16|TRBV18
TGTGCCAGCTCTCCACCGTTGGCGCCCTCTTTGGGTGAGCAGTTCTTC
CASSPPLAPSLGEQFF
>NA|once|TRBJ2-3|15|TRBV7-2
TGTGCCAGCAGCCCAGGAGCGATTTTAGGAGATACGCAGTATTTT
CASSPGAILGDTQYF
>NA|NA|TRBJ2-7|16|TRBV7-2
TGTGCCAGCAGCCTAGCACAGGGAGGGGGCTACAATGAGCAGTACTTC
CASSLAQGGGYNEQYF
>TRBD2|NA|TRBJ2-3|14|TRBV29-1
TGCAACATCGGGACTAGCGGGAGTAGGGATACGCAGTATTTT
CNIGTSGSRDTQYF
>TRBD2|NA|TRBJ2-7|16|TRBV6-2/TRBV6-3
TGTGCCAGCAGTCCCGAACCCGGGACTAGCGCGAGAGAGCAGTACTTC
CASSPEPGTSAREQYF
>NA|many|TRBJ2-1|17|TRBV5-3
TGTGCCAGAAGCTTGGAAAAAATGGACCGGGGTAAGAATGAGCAGTTCTTC
CARSLEKMDRGKNEQFF
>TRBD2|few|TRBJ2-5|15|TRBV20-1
TGCGGTGCCCCAGGGGTGCTAGCGGGGCAAGAGACCCAGTACTTC
CGAPGVLAGQETQYF
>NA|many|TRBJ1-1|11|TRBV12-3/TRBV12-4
TGTGCCAGCAGTCCGGGGGCTGAAGCTTTCTTT
CASSPGAEAFF
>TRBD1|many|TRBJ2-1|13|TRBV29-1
TGCAGCGTCGGGACAGCTTGGGGCAATGAGCAGTTCTTC
CSVGTAWGNEQFF
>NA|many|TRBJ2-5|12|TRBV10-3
TGCGCCATAAAAACCCCCGAGGGGACCCAGTACTTC
CAIKTPEGTQYF
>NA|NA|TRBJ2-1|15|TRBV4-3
TGCGCCAGCAGCCAACTACGGGAGCTGGGGTATGAGCAGTTCTTC
CASSQLRELGYEQFF
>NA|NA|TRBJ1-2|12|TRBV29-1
TGCAGCGTTGGGTCCGGAATCTATGGCTACACCTTC
CSVGSGIYGYTF
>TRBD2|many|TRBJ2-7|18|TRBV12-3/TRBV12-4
TGTGCCAGCAGGCCCTCCGGCGGGTCGCTAGCGGAGCTCTACGAGCAGTACTTC
CASRPSGGSLAELYEQYF
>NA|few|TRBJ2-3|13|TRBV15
TGTGCCACCAGCAGAGATACCGCAGATACGCAGTATTTT
CATSRDTADTQYF
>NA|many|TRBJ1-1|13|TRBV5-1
TGCGCCAGCAGCTTGGAGGGGGGATCTGAAGCTTTCTTT
CASSLEGGSEAFF
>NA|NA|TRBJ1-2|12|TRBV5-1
TGCGCCAGCAGGTGGACACTGGAAGGCTACACCTTC
CASRWTLEGYTF
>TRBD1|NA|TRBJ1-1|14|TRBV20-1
TGCAGTGCCCCGGGCAGGGGGCTTGGCACTGAAGCTTTCTTT
CSAPGRGLGTEAFF
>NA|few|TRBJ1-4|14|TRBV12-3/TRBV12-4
TGTGCCAGCTCCGCCCCTCCGGGTACGGAAAAACTGTTTTTT
CASSAPPGTEKLFF
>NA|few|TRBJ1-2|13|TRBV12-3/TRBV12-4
TGTGCCAGCAGTGTGGGACTGACCTATGGCTACACCTTC
CASSVGLTYGYTF
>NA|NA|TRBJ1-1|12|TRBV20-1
TGCAGTGCTAGAGATCCTTCGTCTGAAGCTTTCTTT
CSARDPSSEAFF
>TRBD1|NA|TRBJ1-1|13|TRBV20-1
TGCAGTGCCCGGGACAGGGTGGCCACTGAAGCTTTCTTT
CSARDRVATEAFF
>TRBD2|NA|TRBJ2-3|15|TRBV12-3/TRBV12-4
TGTGCCAGCAGACTCAGTAGCGGGAGCACAGATACGGAGTATTTT
CASRLSSGSTDTEYF
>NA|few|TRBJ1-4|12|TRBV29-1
TGCAGCGTTGAATCGGCTAATGAAAAACTGTTTTTT
CSVESANEKLFF
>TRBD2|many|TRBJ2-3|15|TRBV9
TGTGCCAGCAGCGATACTAGCGGGTCCCCAGATACGCAGTATTTT
CASSDTSGSPDTQYF